This T cell receptor beta chain originates from a study of regulatory T cells in long-lasting Graves disease. Stated time point: newly diagnosed GD, antithyroid drugs for less than 3 months. PBMCs were the source of the RNA used for TCR sequencing. iRepertoire HTBI primers and Arm-PCR of CDR3 regions built TCR beta libraries. TCRdb re-derived calls from the multiplex PCR reads in MiXCR, one entry per CDR3 protein. Of roughly 560,000 distinct CDR3 sequences in the sample, 16% are singletons; the top ten hold just under 25%. This clonotype was observed many times. Trimming took off 5 bases at V and 0 bases at J, with 13 bases between the two ends. CDR3 length: 16 amino acids. In germline, CDR1 is SGHVS, CDR2 FNYEAQ. These data were likewise used in another study, on T cells in Graves' hyperthyroidism and ophthalmopathy.

The V call is TRBV7-6, the J call TRBJ1-4; D is possibly TRBD1 (6 bases). Sequenced material: peripheral blood mononuclear cells (PBMCs), taken at new diagnosis, from a patient treated with antithyroid drugs. The clonotype was recovered from a woman aged 35-60 years with Graves disease. DNA of the CDR3: TGTGCCAGCAGCCCCGAACGGGGGCCAACTAATGAAAAACTGTTTTTT. This sequence encodes CASSPERGPTNEKLFF.